A single sample is the source of the 28 T cell receptor beta chains below, sequenced in a study of blood T cell repertoires in COVID-19. The protocol was immunoSEQ multiplex PCR, while the TCRdb copy is restricted to in-frame clones and leaves out a portion. The top ten hold approximately 2% of the sample, which has approximately 260,000 clones, 85% to 95% seen once. Sequencing was carried out using PBMCs or T cells enriched from blood (not recorded which). Receptors originate from a woman younger than 35 who had recovered from COVID-19.

With regard to this clone: One end of the junction fails to match germline, which may point to a read error. This sequence joins TRBV28 and TRBJ2-5, with a weak D call TRBD1 (7 bases). This CDR3 has 14 residues. Germline CDR1 is MDHEN and CDR2 is SYDVKM. The CDR3 sequence: CASSGGTDQGTQYF. The CDR3 coding sequence is TGTGCCAGCAGTGGAGGGACAGACCAAGGGACCCAGTACTTC.

The J gene is TRBJ2-3, the V gene TRBV4-2; TRBD2 might be the D (6 bases). The CDR3 has 15 amino acids. Per germline, CDR1 LGHNA and CDR2 YNFKEQ. Trimming cost V 0 bases and J 5 bases, with 12 bases left between them. The CDR3 sequence: CASSQDSGGVDTQYF. The DNA of the CDR3 is TGTGCCAGCAGCCAAGACAGCGGCGGGGTAGATACGCAGTATTTT.

The chain joins TRBV24-1 to TRBJ2-3; TRBD2 is a possible D gene (6 bases). Germline-derived CDR1 and CDR2 are KGHDR and SFDVKD. The CDR3 runs 13 residues. V lost 7 bases, J lost 2 bases, and 9 bases lay in between. CDR3: CATSGRDTDTQYF. CDR3 nucleotide sequence: TGTGCCACCAGCGGGAGAGACACAGATACGCAGTATTTT.

The chain's CDR3 is CASSLDRAKNQPQHF. The CDR3, as DNA: TGTGCCAGCAGCCTCGACAGGGCGAAAAATCAGCCCCAGCATTTT. The chain has TRBV7-9 and TRBJ1-5; TRBD1 aligns across 7 bases. V lost 5 bases, J lost 4 bases, and 8 bases stayed unmatched. The CDR3 covers 15 residues. Germline CDR1 reads SEHNR; CDR2 reads FQNEAQ (reference sequence).

For the CDR3, the DNA is TGCGCCAGCAGCTTGTCCGGACAGGGGTTGAATTCACCCCTCCACTTT. Encoded protein: CASSLSGQGLNSPLHF. This rearrangement joins TRBV5-1 to TRBJ1-6; 9 nucleotides align to TRBD1. The V segment lost 1 base and the J segment 7 bases; nucleotides outside the gene matches: 6. The CDR3 covers 16 residues. CDR1 is SGHRS, CDR2 YFSETQ, per germline.

This sequence joins TRBV18 and TRBJ1-5, with 12 bases matching TRBD1. This CDR3 comprises 17 residues. The V gene end was trimmed by 6 bases and the J gene end by 4 bases; junction bases not matched to a gene: 10. The germline gives CDR1 KGHSH, CDR2 LQKENI. CDR3 sequence reads: CASSQGDRGRGNQPQHF. The DNA for the CDR3 is TGTGCCAGCTCTCAAGGGGACAGGGGGCGTGGTAATCAGCCCCAGCATTTT.

This clone was detected only once. The chain combines TRBV10-3 with TRBJ1-4, with 8 nucleotides matching TRBD1. With 5 bases clipped from V and 8 bases from J, the junction kept 7 bases outside the gene matches. Germline assignment: CDR1 ENHRY and CDR2 SYGVKD. This CDR3 region has 14 residues. The CDR3 here is CAISSDRVGEKLFF. The DNA for the CDR3 is TGTGCCATCAGTTCGGACAGGGTTGGCGAAAAACTGTTTTTT.

This chain joins TRBV27 and TRBJ1-4; 12 positions match TRBD1. J gave up 7 bases and V 4 bases, and 4 bases lay outside the gene matches. Germline V lookup: CDR1 MNHEY, CDR2 SMNVEV (reference sequence). The CDR3 spans 15 residues. The DNA for the CDR3 is TGTGCCAGCAGTTCCTTGGGACAGGGGGCTGAAAAACTGTTTTTT. The encoded protein is CASSSLGQGAEKLFF.

V gene TRBV15 combines with J gene TRBJ1-6; 9 bases map to TRBD1. The CDR3 consists of 16 residues. The V and J ends lost 3 bases and 8 bases, in that order; junction bases with no gene match: 8. Germline lookup yields CDR1 LNHNV and CDR2 YYDKDF (reference sequence). The CDR3 is CATSRTTGGLDSPLHF. DNA of the CDR3: TGTGCCACCAGCAGGACCACAGGGGGCCTTGATTCACCCCTCCACTTT. Full variable domain (rest looked up from reference TRBV15 and TRBJ1-6): DAMVIQNPRYQVTQFGKPVTLSCSQTLNHNVMYWYQQKSSQAPKLLFHYYDKDFNNEADTPDNFQSRRPNTSFCFLDIRSPGLGDTAMYLCATSRTTGGLDSPLHFGNGTRLTVT.

The chain has TRBV5-1 and TRBJ2-2; D may be TRBD2 (6 bases). This CDR3 comprises 16 residues. Germline values: CDR1 SGHRS, CDR2 YFSETQ. The germline V and J ends were trimmed by 4 bases and 2 bases, with 15 bases remaining between them. In nucleotides, the CDR3 is TGCGCCAGCAGCCACCGGGAGACTCCTAACACCGGGGAGCTGTTTTTT. Translated, it gives CASSHRETPNTGELFF.

V is TRBV24-1 and J is TRBJ2-1; TRBD2 aligns across 12 bases. The CDR3 length is 15 residues. The ends lost 6 bases at V and 8 bases at J; junction bases unmatched: 7. CDR1 is KGHDR and CDR2 is SFDVKD in the germline V gene. CDR3 residues: CATSSTTSGSHEQFF. As DNA, the CDR3 is TGTGCCACCAGTTCAACGACTAGCGGGAGTCATGAGCAGTTCTTC.

V usage is TRBV5-8 and J usage is TRBJ1-4; 8 bases map to TRBD1. With V trimmed by 0 bases and J by 5 bases, 3 bases remained unmatched. CDR3 length equals 15 residues. Germline-derived CDR1 and CDR2 are SGHTS and YDEGEE. The CDR3 DNA is TGTGCCAGCAGCTTGGGAGGACAGGGAAATGAAAAACTGTTTTTT. Protein: CASSLGGQGNEKLFF.

CDR3 sequence (DNA): TGTGCCAGCAGCTTAGCCCCAGGGGCTAACTATGGCTACACCTTC. Translated: CASSLAPGANYGYTF. This chain uses TRBV7-8 with TRBJ1-2; D may be TRBD1 (6 bases). The germline gives CDR1 SGHVS, CDR2 FQNEAQ. Trimming cost V 0 bases and J 0 bases, with 8 bases left between them. The CDR3 length is 15 residues.

This chain links TRBV27 with TRBJ1-3; 8 bases map to TRBD1. CDR1 MNHEY and CDR2 SMNVEV come from the germline V gene (reference sequence). The V segment lost 5 bases and the J segment 4 bases; nucleotides outside the gene matches: 4. The CDR3 is made up of 14 amino acids. CDR3 protein: CASSRDRRGNTIYF. For the CDR3, the DNA is TGTGCCAGCAGTCGGGACAGGCGAGGAAACACCATATATTTT.

For this clone: Other DNA sequences within the sample encode an identical CDR3. V usage is TRBV12-3 or TRBV12-4 and J usage is TRBJ1-1; possible D gene TRBD1, 5 bases. The CDR3 is 13 amino acids. V lost 3 bases, J lost 4 bases, and 9 bases lay in between. The CDR3 DNA follows: TGTGCCAGCAGTTTTGCGGGGGGCACTGAAGCTTTCTTT. Protein sequence: CASSFAGGTEAFF.

This clone has a single count. The chain links TRBV3-1 (or the pseudogene TRBV3-2) to TRBJ2-3; 12 positions match TRBD2. The CDR3 sequence is 16 residues long. Germline CDR1 reads LGHDT; CDR2 reads YNNKEL (reference sequence). Losses at the gene ends were 2 bases for V and 2 bases for J; bases not matched to a gene: 2. The chain's CDR3 is CASSQLAGGFTDTQYF. CDR3 nucleotides: TGTGCCAGCAGCCAACTAGCGGGGGGGTTCACAGATACGCAGTATTTT.

The CDR3 sequence: CASSPQVDEKLFF. CDR3 nucleotide sequence: TGTGCCAGCAGCCCCCAGGTTGATGAAAAACTGTTTTTT. V and J are TRBV28 and TRBJ1-4; D is unresolved. Trimming pared 6 bases from V and 6 bases from J, leaving 11 bases between. The CDR3 consists of 13 residues. The germline V gene has CDR1 MDHEN and CDR2 SYDVKM.

V and J are TRBV6-5 and TRBJ1-2, with 9 bases fitting TRBD1. V was pared by 4 bases and J by 5 bases, with 11 bases of the junction left unmatched. The CDR3 sequence is 16 residues long. Germline CDR1 MNHEY, CDR2 SVGAGI. The DNA of the CDR3 is TGTGCCAGCAGTTCCTCATCGGGACAGGGTTCGTATGGCTACACCTTC. Its translation: CASSSSSGQGSYGYTF.

The CDR3 DNA reads as TGTGCCAGTAGTAGGGCAGGGAGGTTTCAGCCCCAGCATTTT. This gives the protein CASSRAGRFQPQHF. The chain combines TRBV19 with TRBJ1-5; the D gene is possibly TRBD1 (5 bases). The CDR3 runs to 14 residues. With 4 bases removed from V and 6 bases from J, the gap between germline ends came to 13 bases. Germline loops: CDR1 LNHDA, CDR2 SQIVND (reference sequence).

V usage is TRBV3-1 (or the pseudogene TRBV3-2) and J usage is TRBJ2-7; 8 nucleotides agree with TRBD1. Germline lookup yields CDR1 LGHDT and CDR2 YNNKEL (reference sequence). This CDR3 has 14 residues. J gave up 5 bases and V 4 bases, and 7 bases lay outside the gene matches. The CDR3 sequence: CASSPRTGFHEQYF. The CDR3 coding sequence is TGTGCCAGCAGCCCACGGACAGGGTTCCACGAGCAGTACTTC.

The rearrangement links TRBV2 to TRBJ2-3; 14 bases agree with TRBD2. CDR1 and CDR2 (germline): SNHLY, FYNNEI. This CDR3 has 17 residues. The junction had 11 bases not matched to a gene; V was cut back by 7 bases and J by 5 bases. The CDR3 here is CASTLRTSGGSRDTQYF. CDR3 in DNA: TGTGCCAGCACCCTCCGGACTAGCGGGGGGTCCCGAGATACGCAGTATTTT.

V is TRBV5-1 and J is TRBJ2-1; D perhaps matches TRBD1 (6 bases). CDR1 is SGHRS, CDR2 YFSETQ, per germline. The CDR3 is 14 residues long. V was pared by 6 bases and J by 6 bases, with 16 bases between. CDR3 loop: CASTLAQGLNEQFF. The CDR3 DNA reads TGCGCCAGCACATTAGCACAGGGCCTCAATGAGCAGTTCTTC.

The V gene is TRBV4-1, the J gene TRBJ1-6; 8 nucleotides agree with TRBD1. V shed 4 bases and J 3 bases; nucleotides not matched to a gene: 14. The germline CDR1 and CDR2 sequences are MGHRA and YSYEKL. This CDR3 is built from 19 residues. The CDR3 loop is CASSPSRDRTLNYNSPLHF. CDR3 sequence (DNA): TGCGCCAGCAGCCCGTCCCGGGACAGGACCCTAAACTATAATTCACCCCTCCACTTT.

The rearrangement uses TRBV5-6 and TRBJ1-1; no firm D call. The CDR3 has 14 residues. The ends were cut back, 3 bases at V and 7 bases at J, with 16 bases in the middle. Germline CDR1 is SGHDT and CDR2 is YYEEEE. The CDR3 spells CASSWLLIGSEAFF. CDR3 DNA sequence: TGTGCCAGCAGCTGGCTTCTGATAGGGAGTGAAGCTTTCTTT.

This rearrangement joins TRBV18 to TRBJ1-5; D unclear. V lost 2 bases, J lost 2 bases, and 7 bases lay in between. The CDR3 runs 14 residues. CDR1 and CDR2 from the germline V gene are KGHSH and LQKENI. CDR3 amino acids: CASSPEGGNQPQHF. CDR3 DNA sequence: TGTGCCAGCTCACCAGAGGGTGGCAATCAGCCCCAGCATTTT.

V gene TRBV19 combines with J gene TRBJ1-5, with a tentative D call TRBD1 (6 bases). The germline gives CDR1 LNHDA, CDR2 SQIVND (reference sequence). V was shortened by 4 bases and J by 4 bases, with 8 bases between the two germline ends. This CDR3 is 13 amino acids long. In DNA form, the CDR3 reads TGTGCCAGTAGTACCACAGGGAATCAGCCCCAGCATTTT. Translated: CASSTTGNQPQHF.

This clone was counted once. This rearrangement joins TRBV13 to TRBJ1-1; 8 nucleotides line up with TRBD1. CDR1 PRHDT and CDR2 FYEKMQ come from the germline V gene (reference sequence). This CDR3 is 12 amino acids long. J gave up 9 bases and V 4 bases, and 4 bases lay outside the gene matches. CDR3 residues: CASSYTGGQAFF. The DNA for the CDR3 is TGTGCCAGCAGCTACACAGGGGGGCAAGCTTTCTTT. Complete variable domain (other parts from reference TRBV13 and TRBJ1-1): AAGVIQSPRHLIKEKRETATLKCYPIPRHDTVYWYQQGPGQDPQFLISFYEKMQSDKGSIPDRFSAQQFSDYHSELNMSSLELGDSALYFCASSYTGGQAFFGQGTRLTVV.

The chain has TRBV21-1 and TRBJ1-1; TRBD1 is taken as the D call from the table, unchecked against the DNA. TRBV21-1 is classified as a pseudogene. This CDR3 region has 14 residues. This CDR3 is CASSITGTAFEAFF. CDR3 sequence (DNA): TGTGCCAGCAGCATTACCGGGACAGCCTTTGAAGCTTTCTTT.